A single sample is the source of the 3 T cell receptor beta chains below, sequenced in a study of molecular identifiers for immune sequencing clone quantification (dated by TCRdb to the late 2010s). Library construction relied on PCR. Sequencing took place on a NextSeq 500. TCRdb trimmed public reads at Q25 via fastp, called clones via MiXCR and kept in-frame beta chains. Each entry is one CDR3 protein sequence, shown with its most common DNA and genes. In this sample the table shows some 97,000 distinct CDR3 sequences, 24% of which occur a single time. Roughly 0.94% of the sample belongs to the ten largest clones. Sequencing input: naive CD8+ T cells from blood, with Jurkat cell RNA spiked in. The meaning of the sample's cell subset or site label: FACS-sorted CD8+CD4-CCR7+CD45RA+ naive T cells. These receptors all stem from a human donor in good health. Some libraries in this study had Jurkat cell RNA spiked in.

Relative to its sample, this clonotype is large (0.1 to 1%). The chain recombines TRBV13 with TRBJ2-4; D might be TRBD1 (5 bases). The CDR3 is made up of 16 amino acids. The V gene lost 1 base and the J gene lost 2 bases, with 12 bases spanning the gap. The V gene's germline CDR1 is PRHDT and CDR2 FYEKMQ (reference sequence). The CDR3 sequence is CASSLEARGPKNIQYF. CDR3 in DNA: TGTGCCAGCAGCTTAGAAGCAAGGGGCCCCAAAAACATTCAGTACTTC.

Points on this clonotype: A much larger clone lies one base from this, so it may be a read error. The gene calls are TRBV7-9 and TRBJ2-2; the match to TRBD1 covers 7 bases. Germline CDR1 is SEHNR and CDR2 is FQNEAQ (reference sequence). This CDR3 spans 16 amino acids. CDR3 region: CASSPLVTGNTGEPFF. CDR3 nucleotide sequence: TGTGCCAGCAGCCCTCTGGTGACAGGGAACACCGGGGAGCCGTTTTTT.

The chain combines TRBV2 with TRBJ1-3; possibly TRBD1 for D (5 bases). There are 15 residues in the CDR3. V was cut by 9 bases and J by 0 bases, with 15 bases left in between. Germline CDR1 and CDR2: SNHLY and FYNNEI. This CDR3 is CARYRLAVSGNTIYF. Here the CDR3 DNA reads TGTGCCAGATACAGGCTTGCTGTCTCTGGAAACACCATATATTTT.